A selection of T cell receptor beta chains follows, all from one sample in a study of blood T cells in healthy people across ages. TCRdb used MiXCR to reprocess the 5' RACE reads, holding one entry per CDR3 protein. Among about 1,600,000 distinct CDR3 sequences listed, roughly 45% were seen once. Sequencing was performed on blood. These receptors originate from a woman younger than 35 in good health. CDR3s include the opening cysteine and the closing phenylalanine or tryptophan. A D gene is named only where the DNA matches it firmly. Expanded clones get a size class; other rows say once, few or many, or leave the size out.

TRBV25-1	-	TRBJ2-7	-	CASSVSGRDEQYF	TGTGCCAGCAGTGTGTCAGGGCGGGACGAGCAGTACTTC
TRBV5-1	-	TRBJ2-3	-	CASSLERGAADTQYF	TGCGCCAGCAGCTTGGAGAGGGGGGCGGCAGATACGCAGTATTTT
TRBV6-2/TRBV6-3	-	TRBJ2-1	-	CASTLQPPRWGTPGLKEQFF	TGTGCCAGCACCTTACAGCCCCCCCGGTGGGGGACACCAGGGTTAAAGGAGCAGTTCTTC
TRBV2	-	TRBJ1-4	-	CASTLRGVGEKLFF	TGTGCCAGCACCTTACGCGGGGTAGGGGAAAAACTGTTTTTT
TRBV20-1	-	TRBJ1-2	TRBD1	CSARDPRDRGYHGYTF	TGCAGTGCTAGAGATCCCAGGGACAGGGGGTATCATGGCTACACCTTC
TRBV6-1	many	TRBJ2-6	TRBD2	CASSALAASSGANVLTF	TGTGCCAGCAGTGCCCTAGCGGCAAGCTCTGGGGCCAACGTCCTGACTTTC
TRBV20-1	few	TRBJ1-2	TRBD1	CSVPQGTGYGYTF	TGCAGTGTCCCACAGGGGACTGGCTATGGCTACACCTTC
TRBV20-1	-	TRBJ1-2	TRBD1	CSGTGGHGYTF	TGCAGTGGGACAGGGGGCCATGGCTACACCTTC
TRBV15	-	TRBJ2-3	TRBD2	CATKRTSGGETETQYF	TGTGCCACCAAAAGAACTAGCGGGGGTGAAACAGAGACGCAGTATTTT
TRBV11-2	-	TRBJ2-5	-	CASNLAGGRTQYF	TGTGCCAGCAACCTAGCAGGGGGGAGGACCCAGTACTTC
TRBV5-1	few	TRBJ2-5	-	CASSSAWDGQETQYF	TGCGCCAGCAGCTCGGCTTGGGACGGCCAAGAGACCCAGTACTTC
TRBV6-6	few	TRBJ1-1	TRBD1	CASSGWTGGPNTEAFF	TGTGCCAGCAGTGGGTGGACAGGGGGGCCGAACACTGAAGCTTTCTTT
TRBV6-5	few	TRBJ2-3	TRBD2	CASSRERDTQYF	TGTGCCAGCTCGCGGGAGAGAGATACGCAGTATTTT
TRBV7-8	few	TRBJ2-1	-	CASRDGTLQETQFF	TGTGCCAGCAGAGATGGGACACTCCAAGAGACCCAGTTCTTC
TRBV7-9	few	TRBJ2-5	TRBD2	CASSLSGTSGSWETQYF	TGTGCCAGCAGCTTAAGCGGGACTAGCGGGAGTTGGGAGACCCAGTACTTC
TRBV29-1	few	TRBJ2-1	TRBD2	CSVELGGRAYNEQFF	TGCAGCGTTGAACTTGGCGGGAGGGCCTACAATGAGCAGTTCTTC
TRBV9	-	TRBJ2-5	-	CASSVAPAGAETQYF	TGTGCCAGCAGCGTAGCTCCGGCGGGGGCAGAGACCCAGTACTTC
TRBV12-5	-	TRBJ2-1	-	CASGFWNLNEQFF	TGTGCTAGTGGTTTCTGGAATCTCAATGAGCAGTTCTTC
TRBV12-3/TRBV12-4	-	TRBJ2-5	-	CASSRVAGIETQYF	TGTGCCAGCAGTCGCGTCGCGGGTATAGAGACCCAGTACTTC
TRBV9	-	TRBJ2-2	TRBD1	CASSVTGGAGELFF	TGTGCCAGCAGCGTTACAGGGGGCGCCGGGGAGCTGTTTTTT
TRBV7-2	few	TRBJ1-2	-	CASSLAPESYGYTF	TGTGCCAGCAGCTTAGCCCCGGAGTCCTATGGCTACACCTTC
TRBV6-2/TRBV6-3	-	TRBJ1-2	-	CASTLEGVGYTF	TGTGCCAGCACCCTGGAGGGGGTCGGCTACACCTTC
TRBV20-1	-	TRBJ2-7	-	CSARDQSAYQQNSYEQYF	TGCAGTGCTAGAGATCAAAGTGCCTACCAGCAAAACTCCTACGAGCAGTACTTC
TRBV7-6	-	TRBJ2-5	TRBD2	CASSYTSGEGETQYF	TGTGCCAGCAGCTACACTAGCGGAGAGGGGGAGACCCAGTACTTC